The 5 T cell receptor beta chains below come from one sample, sequenced in a study of shared clonotypes between healthy human individuals. Only in-frame clones appear in the TCRdb table, and some are missing; sequencing was by immunoSEQ multiplex PCR. Altogether a few million clones are present, under 97% being singletons, with the ten largest covering 0.1% to 0.15%. Sample: naive CD4+ T cells sorted from blood. Subset denoted: CD45RA+ positively selected. Receptors originate from a man between 18 and 35 years old in good health.

The V call is TRBV19, the J call TRBJ2-1; TRBD1 might be the D (6 bases). In germline, CDR1 is LNHDA, CDR2 SQIVND (reference sequence). This CDR3 comprises 15 residues. Trimming pared 3 bases from V and 3 bases from J, leaving 12 bases between. The CDR3 is CASSILTGFYNEQFF. The CDR3 DNA reads as TGTGCCAGTAGTATCCTGACAGGCTTCTACAATGAGCAGTTCTTC.

Concerning this clone itself: This same CDR3 is encoded by further DNA sequences in the sample. V and J are TRBV18 and TRBJ1-5; weak D call: TRBD1 (5 bases). The germline V gene encodes CDR1 KGHSH and CDR2 LQKENI. The CDR3 is 13 residues long. Trimming removed 3 bases from V and 7 bases from J, with 10 bases in between. The CDR3 region has the DNA TGTGCCAGCTCACCCGACAGAAACCAGCCCCAGCATTTT. This encodes CASSPDRNQPQHF. The variable domain in full, completed from reference TRBV18 and TRBJ1-5, reads NAGVMQNPRHLVRRRGQEARLRCSPMKGHSHVYWYRQLPEEGLKFMVYLQKENIIDESGMPKERFSAEFPKEGPSILRIQQVVRGDSAAYFCASSPDRNQPQHFGDGTRLSIL.

The chain employs TRBV5-5 and TRBJ2-2; tentative D call: TRBD1 (5 bases). This CDR3 has 15 amino acids. Trimming shortened V by 4 bases and J by 1 base, and 11 bases separated the two germline ends. Germline-derived CDR1 and CDR2 are SGHKS and YYEKEE (reference sequence). CDR3 loop: CASSLFQGNTGELFF. Written as DNA, the CDR3 is TGTGCCAGCAGCCTTTTCCAGGGGAACACCGGGGAGCTGTTTTTT.

This clone was seen just once. The chain links TRBV18 to TRBJ2-1, with 8 bases lining up with TRBD2. The germline gives CDR1 KGHSH, CDR2 LQKENI. V lost 4 bases to trimming and J lost 4 bases; unmatched junction nucleotides: 6. The CDR3 has 15 amino acids. Here the CDR3 reads CASSQAGASYNEQFF. The DNA of the CDR3 is TGTGCCAGCTCACAAGCGGGGGCCTCATACAATGAGCAGTTCTTC.

The genes are TRBV2 and TRBJ2-3; 7 bases are shared with TRBD1. The length of the CDR3 is 15 residues. Germline V gives CDR1 SNHLY, CDR2 FYNNEI. The J segment lost 3 bases and the V segment lost 2 bases, leaving 5 bases of the junction unmatched. CDR3: CASSEQGVGTDTQYF. DNA of the CDR3: TGTGCCAGCAGTGAACAGGGGGTAGGGACAGATACGCAGTATTTT.